This entry lists 17 T cell receptor beta chains sequenced from one sample in a study of early T cells in non-severe SARS-CoV-2 infection. Via MiXCR, TCRdb re-called the 5' RACE reads, giving one row per CDR3 protein. Counted here are nearly 110,000 distinct CDR3 sequences, roughly 11% occurring once; the ten biggest clones make up 6.5% to 8%. The sequenced material came from whole blood. Receptor source: an adult who was a healthcare worker with PCR-confirmed SARS-CoV-2 infection or an uninfected control (not recorded which).

This sequence joins TRBV9 and TRBJ2-2; no clear D gene. V gave up 4 bases and J gave up 6 bases, with 10 bases separating them. The CDR3 loop spans 13 amino acids. Germline V gives CDR1 SGDLS, CDR2 YYNGEE. CDR3 amino acids: CASSSRLPGELFF. The CDR3, as DNA: TGTGCCAGCAGCTCCCGACTCCCCGGGGAGCTGTTTTTT.

The V and J genes are TRBV28 and TRBJ1-1, with D uncertain. With 5 bases removed from V and 1 base from J, the gap between germline ends came to 8 bases. The CDR3 contains 13 residues. CDR1 and CDR2 from the germline V gene are MDHEN and SYDVKM. The CDR3 DNA reads TGTGCCAGCAGTGCCGGACGGAACACTGAAGCTTTCTTT. It encodes CASSAGRNTEAFF.

This clonotype was counted ten times or more. The chain carries TRBV28 and TRBJ2-2; TRBD1 is a possible D gene (6 bases). Looked up from germline, CDR1 is MDHEN and CDR2 is SYDVKM. The CDR3 runs to 15 residues. Trimming stripped 6 bases from V and 9 bases from J, with 20 bases between. The CDR3 sequence is CASRYHDRPDRELFF. The CDR3, as DNA: TGTGCCAGCAGATACCACGACAGGCCCGACCGGGAGCTGTTTTTT.

This clonotype was detected many times. The chain joins TRBV5-5 to TRBJ2-1; the D gene is possibly TRBD2 (5 bases). Between the trimmed V and J ends, which lost 6 bases and 8 bases, there was a span of 21 bases. Germline V gives CDR1 SGHKS, CDR2 YYEKEE (reference sequence). CDR3 length equals 15 residues. The CDR3 sequence: CASILAGRQAHEQFF. CDR3 bases: TGTGCCAGCATCCTCGCGGGCCGTCAGGCCCATGAGCAGTTCTTC.

J is TRBJ1-1 and V is TRBV11-2; 7 nucleotides align to TRBD1. V dropped 4 bases and J dropped 5; count of bases not matched to a gene: 7. Germline V gives CDR1 SGHAT, CDR2 FQNNGV. The CDR3 loop spans 14 amino acids. CDR3: CASSSGGSGTEAFF. Here the CDR3 DNA reads TGTGCCAGCAGCTCAGGGGGGTCAGGGACTGAAGCTTTCTTT.

This rearrangement joins TRBV5-1 to TRBJ2-3; D remains unclear. Trimming cost V 0 bases and J 8 bases, with 16 bases left between them. Germline V gene data show CDR1 as SGHRS and CDR2 as YFSETQ. The CDR3 consists of 15 residues. The chain's CDR3 is CASSLAGEGSGTQYF. The CDR3 DNA reads as TGCGCCAGCAGCTTGGCAGGAGAAGGGTCAGGTACGCAGTATTTT.

This clonotype appeared a few times. The chain employs TRBV2 and TRBJ2-2; TRBD2 agrees at 9 bases. Germline assignment: CDR1 SNHLY and CDR2 FYNNEI. The CDR3 is 16 residues long. V shed 7 bases and J 5 bases; nucleotides not matched to a gene: 11. Here the CDR3 DNA reads TGTGCCAGCAAAATGGGTAGCGGGAGACCTACCGGGGAGCTGTTTTTT. Its protein is CASKMGSGRPTGELFF. Full variable domain (missing parts from reference TRBV2 and TRBJ2-2): EPEVTQTPSHQVTQMGQEVILRCVPISNHLYFYWYRQILGQKVEFLVSFYNNEISEKSEIFDDQFSVERPDGSNFTLKIRSTKLEDSAMYFCASKMGSGRPTGELFFGEGSRLTVL.

This clonotype was picked up a small number of times. This chain links TRBV30 with TRBJ2-1; possible D gene TRBD2, 6 bases. The length of the CDR3 is 18 residues. V lost 4 bases, J lost 4 bases, and 26 bases lay in between. The germline V gene encodes CDR1 GTSNPN and CDR2 SVGIG (reference sequence). CDR3 protein: CAWMNNMGGSPVYNEQFF. Here the CDR3 DNA reads TGTGCCTGGATGAATAATATGGGGGGTTCCCCCGTTTACAATGAGCAGTTCTTC.

This clonotype was counted ten times or more. The V gene is TRBV5-5, the J gene TRBJ2-1; 13 bases are a match to TRBD2. Germline V lookup: CDR1 SGHKS, CDR2 YYEKEE (reference sequence). V lost 0 bases to trimming and J lost 15 bases; unmatched junction nucleotides: 12. CDR3 size: 16 residues. CDR3 coding DNA: TGTGCCAGCAGCTTGGGACTAGCGGGAGGTCACCTCCCCCCGTTCTTC. Translated, it gives CASSLGLAGGHLPPFF.

There are many counts of this clonotype. This chain links TRBV6-5 with TRBJ1-3; possibly TRBD1 for D (5 bases). The CDR3 extends over 12 amino acids. V was trimmed by 6 bases and J by 4 bases, leaving 7 bases between them. Germline V gene data show CDR1 as MNHEY and CDR2 as SVGAGI. The CDR3 is CASSPGGNTIYF. In DNA form, the CDR3 reads TGTGCCAGCAGCCCAGGGGGAAACACCATATATTTT.

This clonotype occurred many times. V and J are TRBV5-1 and TRBJ2-3, with D hard to call. V shed 0 bases and J shed 1 base, with 9 bases lying between them. From germline, CDR1 is SGHRS and CDR2 YFSETQ. The length of the CDR3 is 15 residues. The CDR3 nucleotides are TGCGCCAGCAGCTTGGCCGGTCAGGGCACAGATACGCAGTATTTT. As protein: CASSLAGQGTDTQYF.

The rearrangement links TRBV7-7 to TRBJ2-7; 10 bases align to TRBD2. The trim removed 5 bases at V and 6 bases at J, leaving 10 bases unmatched. The germline V gene encodes CDR1 SSHAT and CDR2 FNYEAQ (reference sequence). This CDR3 contains 15 residues. The CDR3 region has the DNA TGTGCCAGCAGCGCCAACCCGGCTAGCGGGAGCGAGCAGTACTTC. Translation gives CASSANPASGSEQYF.

This clonotype has just a few counts. V gene TRBV20-1 combines with J gene TRBJ2-5, with 9 bases aligning to TRBD2. The CDR3 runs to 14 residues. V dropped 5 bases and J dropped 5; count of bases not matched to a gene: 9. Germline CDR1 is DFQATT and CDR2 is SNEGSKA (reference sequence). The CDR3 nucleotides read TGCAGTGCTGGAACGCGGGAGGGATCGGAGACCCAGTACTTC. It codes for CSAGTREGSETQYF.

This clonotype was observed a handful of times. This sequence joins TRBV5-6 and TRBJ2-4; weak D call: TRBD1 (5 bases). The CDR3 extends over 11 amino acids. Germline-derived CDR1 and CDR2 are SGHDT and YYEEEE. V was shortened by 4 bases and J by 11 bases, with 10 bases between the two germline ends. The CDR3 sequence is CASSRQSLQYF. The DNA for the CDR3 is TGTGCCAGCAGCCGACAGTCACTTCAGTACTTC.

This clonotype was seen ten or more times. V gene TRBV12-3 or TRBV12-4 combines with J gene TRBJ2-3; 8 bases align to TRBD2. With 6 bases clipped from V and 4 bases from J, the junction kept 12 bases outside the gene matches. The CDR3 consists of 16 residues. The CDR3 bases are TGTGCCAGCAGCATCACCCTTAGCGGGACCGCAGATACGCAGTATTTT. It specifies CASSITLSGTADTQYF.

This clonotype appeared many times. This rearrangement joins TRBV20-1 to TRBJ1-2; the match to TRBD1 covers 7 bases. Trimming took 5 bases from V and 5 from J; bases not matched to a gene: 11. Germline values: CDR1 DFQATT, CDR2 SNEGSKA (reference sequence). CDR3 length: 14 amino acids. The CDR3 here is CSAGSRDRRYGYTF. The DNA for the CDR3 is TGCAGTGCTGGATCCCGGGACAGACGATATGGCTACACCTTC.

In this sample, this clonotype turned up many times. The V and J genes are TRBV6-5 and TRBJ1-5; D uncertain. Trimming left V 7 bases short and J 7 bases short, with 14 bases between. Per the germline V gene, CDR1 is MNHEY and CDR2 is SVGAGI. This CDR3 spans 13 amino acids. The CDR3 bases are TGTGCCAGCACCTCGTCACGGAGGCAGCCCCAGCATTTT. It yields the protein CASTSSRRQPQHF.